This TCR beta chain is from a study of cytomegalovirus exposure and HLA in healthy donors. About this clone: The antigen is not known.

V was pared by 8 bases and J by 0 bases, with 6 bases of the junction left unmatched. There are 14 residues in the CDR3. Germline loops: CDR1 ENHRY, CDR2 SYGVKD. Primers: 60 Vbeta forward and 13 Jbeta reverse. Here immunoSEQ multiplex PCR was the method, and the copy in TCRdb shows in-frame clones only, minus some. The sample's table shows around 30,000 clones. Regarding the study as a whole: Trimming of TCR beta V- and J-genes showed a link, identified in a later analysis, to a missense DCLRE1C variant.

V gene TRBV10-3 combines with J gene TRBJ2-5; 7 bases are shared with TRBD2. The specimen sequenced was PBMCs. This TCR was recovered from a man between 25 and 39 years old in good health and CMV-seronegative. CDR3 nucleotide sequence: TGTGCCATCGCTAGCGGAACGTACCAAGAGACCCAGTACTTC. The encoded protein is CAIASGTYQETQYF.